These 23 T cell receptor beta chains were sequenced from one sample in a study of beta chain features in type 1 diabetes. Findings and caveats of the study: TCRB CDR3 length was moderately but significantly reduced in all four CD4+ subsets of Type 1 diabetes patients.

As every portion of the isolated RNA was reverse transcribed, the sequencing read expressed TCRB transcripts. The repertoire was sequenced with immunoSEQ multiplex PCR; TCRdb's copy has only in-frame clones and lacks some. The table has hundreds of thousands of clones, around an eighth seen once; the top ten hold roughly 0.04%. No antigen has been assigned to these receptors. Sample: naive CD4+ T cells from blood. These receptors came from a young man with type 1 diabetes.

In its sample, this clone was seen a few times. This chain joins TRBV11-2 and TRBJ2-5; D is possibly TRBD1 (6 bases). Trimming took off 0 bases at V and 4 bases at J, with 12 bases between the two ends. The CDR3 runs 15 residues. Germline values: CDR1 SGHAT, CDR2 FQNNGV. This CDR3 is CASSLDQTGRETQYF. In nucleotides, the CDR3 is TGTGCCAGCAGCTTAGATCAAACAGGGAGAGAGACCCAGTACTTC.

The J gene is TRBJ2-5, the V gene TRBV7-2; no reliable D call. The V gene's germline CDR1 is SGHTA and CDR2 FQGNSA. Trimming took off 4 bases at V and 2 bases at J, with 11 bases between the two ends. The CDR3 has 14 amino acids. CDR3 nucleotides: TGTGCCAGCAGCTCGTTAGGACCACAAGAGACCCAGTACTTC. Residues: CASSSLGPQETQYF.

This clone was observed a few times. The chain has TRBV7-2 and TRBJ2-5; the D gene could be TRBD1 or TRBD2 (5 bases each). Trimming shortened V by 4 bases and J by 5 bases, and 23 bases separated the two germline ends. In germline, CDR1 is SGHTA, CDR2 FQGNSA. This CDR3 region has 17 residues. This CDR3 reads CASSSSGAEASRETQYF. For the CDR3, the DNA is TGTGCCAGCAGCTCATCCGGGGCAGAGGCAAGCAGGGAGACCCAGTACTTC.

This clone has only a few counts. In DNA form, the CDR3 reads TGTGCCAGCACCCGGGGAGGGGGCACAGATACGCAGTATTTT. This codes for CASTRGGGTDTQYF. This chain connects TRBV28 to TRBJ2-3; 7 bases map to TRBD2. Germline V gives CDR1 MDHEN, CDR2 SYDVKM. Losses at the gene ends were 7 bases for V and 1 base for J; bases not matched to a gene: 5. This CDR3 is built from 14 residues. Based on the CDR3 plus reference TRBV28 and TRBJ2-3, the full variable domain is DVKVTQSSRYLVKRTGEKVFLECVQDMDHENMFWYRQDPGLGLRLIYFSYDVKMKEKGDIPEGYSVSREKKERFSLILESASTNQTSMYLCASTRGGGTDTQYFGPGTRLTVL.

V and J are TRBV4-1 and TRBJ2-1; D unclear. With 6 bases removed from V and 5 bases from J, the gap between germline ends came to 5 bases. The V gene's germline CDR1 is MGHRA and CDR2 YSYEKL. The CDR3 has 11 amino acids. The CDR3: CASSYHNEQFF. The CDR3, as DNA: TGCGCCAGCAGTTATCACAATGAGCAGTTCTTC.

This chain joins TRBV14 and TRBJ1-1; no reliable D call. This CDR3 region has 12 residues. The ends were cut back, 6 bases at V and 3 bases at J, with 8 bases in the middle. Germline lookup yields CDR1 SGHDN and CDR2 FVKESK. The chain's CDR3 is CASSRKDTEAFF. In nucleotides, the CDR3 is TGTGCCAGCAGTCGGAAGGACACTGAAGCTTTCTTT. Together with reference TRBV14 and TRBJ1-1, the CDR3 gives the full variable domain: EAGVTQFPSHSVIEKGQTVTLRCDPISGHDNLYWYRRVMGKEIKFLLHFVKESKQDESGMPNNRFLAERTGGTYSTLKVQPAELEDSGVYFCASSRKDTEAFFGQGTRLTVV.

V gene TRBV5-6 combines with J gene TRBJ2-5, with 11 bases identical to TRBD1. Germline lookup yields CDR1 SGHDT and CDR2 YYEEEE. This CDR3 region has 15 residues. V trimming: 4 bases; J trimming: 5 bases; junction bases outside the gene matches: 7. Written as DNA, the CDR3 is TGTGCCAGCAGCATGGACAGGGGGCTTCGGGAGACCCAGTACTTC. It encodes CASSMDRGLRETQYF.

In this sample, this clone turned up a few times. The chain carries TRBV30 and TRBJ1-5; D perhaps matches TRBD1 (6 bases). CDR1 GTSNPN and CDR2 SVGIG come from the germline V gene (reference sequence). Trimming removed 6 bases at V and 3 bases at J, with 12 bases between. The CDR3 extends over 13 amino acids. The CDR3 protein is CACTRGVNQPQHF. CDR3 coding DNA: TGTGCCTGTACGAGGGGGGTCAATCAGCCCCAGCATTTT.

This clone was counted only a few times. V gene TRBV9 combines with J gene TRBJ2-3; D may be TRBD2 (5 bases). Germline CDR1 is SGDLS and CDR2 is YYNGEE. V lost 3 bases, J lost 4 bases, and 15 bases lay in between. The length of the CDR3 is 15 residues. Written as DNA, the CDR3 is TGTGCCAGCAGCGGCGGCTTTGCGGGCCCAGATACGCAGTATTTT. This translates into CASSGGFAGPDTQYF.

A remark on this clone: Within the sample, other DNA sequences also encode this same CDR3. This chain links TRBV7-9 with TRBJ2-3; TRBD2 matches at 10 bases. This CDR3 has 15 amino acids. V lost 6 bases to trimming and J lost 0 bases; unmatched junction nucleotides: 3. The germline V gene has CDR1 SEHNR and CDR2 FQNEAQ (reference sequence). This chain's CDR3 is CASRWTSGSTDTQYF. The CDR3 bases are TGTGCCAGCAGGTGGACTAGCGGAAGCACAGATACGCAGTATTTT.

The table lists this clone with a few counts. CDR3 in DNA: TGTGCCAGTAGTATTGGGACAGGGGGCGTTCAGCCCCAGCATTTT. The encoded protein is CASSIGTGGVQPQHF. This chain joins TRBV19 and TRBJ1-5; 12 positions match TRBD1. Trimming cost V 3 bases and J 6 bases; bases outside gene matches: 3. CDR1 and CDR2 from the germline V gene are LNHDA and SQIVND (reference sequence). The length of the CDR3 is 15 residues.

This chain joins TRBV10-3 and TRBJ1-1, with D tentatively TRBD1 (6 bases). CDR1 is ENHRY, CDR2 SYGVKD, per germline. V was pared by 3 bases and J by 4 bases, with 12 bases between. The CDR3 is 14 residues long. CDR3 DNA sequence: TGTGCCATCAGTGAATGGCAGGGGTCCACTGAAGCTTTCTTT. Protein product: CAISEWQGSTEAFF.

V and J are TRBV5-4 and TRBJ2-5; TRBD1 is a possible D gene (5 bases). The germline V gene has CDR1 SGHNT and CDR2 YYREEE (reference sequence). There are 13 residues in the CDR3. Trimming took 4 bases from V and 2 from J, leaving 9 bases between them. The CDR3 loop is CASSTRVQETQYF. CDR3 DNA: TGTGCCAGCAGCACCAGGGTGCAAGAGACCCAGTACTTC. Full variable domain (outside the CDR3, taken from reference TRBV5-4 and TRBJ2-5): ETGVTQSPTHLIKTRGQQVTLRCSSQSGHNTVSWYQQALGQGPQFIFQYYREEENGRGNFPPRFSGLQFPNYSSELNVNALELDDSALYLCASSTRVQETQYFGPGTRLLVL.

This sequence joins TRBV9 and TRBJ2-1, with 11 bases lining up with TRBD2. Per the germline V gene, CDR1 is SGDLS and CDR2 is YYNGEE. With 3 bases clipped from V and 4 bases from J, the junction kept 3 bases outside the gene matches. This CDR3 contains 15 residues. DNA for the CDR3: TGTGCCAGCAGCGCCGGGACTAGCGGATACAATGAGCAGTTCTTC. It encodes CASSAGTSGYNEQFF.

This clone was counted between two and nine times. V gene TRBV30 combines with J gene TRBJ1-1; TRBD1 might be the D (6 bases). The V end was cut by 3 bases, the J end by 2 bases, with 13 bases between. The CDR3 extends over 14 amino acids. Germline V CDR1 and CDR2: GTSNPN, SVGIG (reference sequence). CDR3 sequence (DNA): TGTGCCTGGAGCCGGGGGGCCATTAACACTGAAGCTTTCTTT. Protein product: CAWSRGAINTEAFF. Full variable domain (remainder filled in from reference TRBV30 and TRBJ1-1): SQTIHQWPATLVQPVGSPLSLECTVEGTSNPNLYWYRQAAGRGLQLLFYSVGIGQISSEVPQNLSASRPQDRQFILSSKKLLLSDSGFYLCAWSRGAINTEAFFGQGTRLTVV.

The V gene is TRBV30, the J gene TRBJ1-5; D not resolved. Germline loops: CDR1 GTSNPN, CDR2 SVGIG (reference sequence). This CDR3 contains 13 residues. V was trimmed by 2 bases and J by 2 bases, leaving 7 bases between them. The CDR3 reads CAWSMQGNQPQHF. CDR3 bases: TGTGCCTGGAGTATGCAGGGCAATCAGCCCCAGCATTTT.

The chain links TRBV30 to TRBJ2-3; no reliable D call. V was pared by 4 bases and J by 5 bases, with 10 bases between. The length of the CDR3 is 12 residues. CDR1 is GTSNPN, CDR2 SVGIG, per germline (reference sequence). The CDR3 nucleotides read TGTGCCTGGACCCTCCGTGGAGATACGCAGTATTTT. This codes for CAWTLRGDTQYF.

V usage is TRBV7-2 and J usage is TRBJ1-6; tentatively, D is TRBD1 (5 bases). Trimming pared 0 bases from V and 12 bases from J, leaving 12 bases between. This CDR3 is 14 amino acids long. Germline V CDR1 and CDR2: SGHTA, FQGNSA. CDR3 region: CASSLAPGVGPLHF. CDR3 bases: TGTGCCAGCAGCTTAGCGCCGGGGGTTGGACCCCTCCACTTT.

The chain has TRBV10-3 and TRBJ2-7; 9 nucleotides line up with TRBD1. Germline lookup yields CDR1 ENHRY and CDR2 SYGVKD. The trim removed 3 bases at V and 0 bases at J, leaving 3 bases unmatched. The CDR3 totals 15 residues. This CDR3 is CAISEGQGSSYEQYF. DNA for the CDR3: TGTGCCATCAGTGAAGGACAGGGGTCCTCCTACGAGCAGTACTTC.

There are a few counts of this clone. V and J are TRBV29-1 and TRBJ2-4, with TRBD2 matching over 13 bases. CDR1 is SQVTM and CDR2 is ANQGSEA in the germline V gene. The CDR3 sequence is 16 residues long. J gave up 1 base and V 7 bases, and 7 bases lay outside the gene matches. DNA for the CDR3: TGCAGCGGACCGGGACTAGCGGGAAGCGCCAAAAACATTCAGTACTTC. This encodes CSGPGLAGSAKNIQYF.

This clone was seen only a few times. The chain has TRBV5-4 and TRBJ1-1; the D is unclear. Trimming pared 2 bases from V and 0 bases from J, leaving 5 bases between. In germline, CDR1 is SGHNT, CDR2 YYREEE (reference sequence). The CDR3 consists of 13 residues. The CDR3 DNA sequence: TGTGCCAGCAGCTTTTCGGTGAACACTGAAGCTTTCTTT. Its translation is CASSFSVNTEAFF.

The chain links TRBV9 to TRBJ1-2; no reliable D call. The V gene's germline CDR1 is SGDLS and CDR2 YYNGEE. This CDR3 is built from 11 residues. V shed 3 bases and J shed 12 bases, with 12 bases lying between them. CDR3 residues: CASSAGIVHTF. Here the CDR3 DNA reads TGTGCCAGCAGCGCCGGCATCGTGCACACCTTC.

The chain uses TRBV30 and TRBJ2-1; D call uncertain. The germline gives CDR1 GTSNPN, CDR2 SVGIG (reference sequence). The CDR3 has 12 amino acids. Trimming left V 2 bases short and J 12 bases short, with 14 bases between. The DNA of the CDR3 is TGTGCCTGGAGTCCGGACGGATACCTGCAGTTCTTC. Translation gives CAWSPDGYLQFF.